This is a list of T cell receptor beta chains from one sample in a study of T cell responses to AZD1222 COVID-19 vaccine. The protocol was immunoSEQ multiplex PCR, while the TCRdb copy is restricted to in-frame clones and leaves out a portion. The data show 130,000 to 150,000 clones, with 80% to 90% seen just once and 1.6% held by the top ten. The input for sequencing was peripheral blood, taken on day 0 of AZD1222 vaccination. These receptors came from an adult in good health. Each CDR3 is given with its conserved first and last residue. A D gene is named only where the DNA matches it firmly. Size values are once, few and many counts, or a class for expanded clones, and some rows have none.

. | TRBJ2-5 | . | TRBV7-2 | CASSFKQANLQETQYF | TGTGCCAGCAGCTTCAAACAGGCAAATCTCCAAGAGACCCAGTACTTC
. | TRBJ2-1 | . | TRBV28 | CASSPGTFNEQFF | TGTGCCAGCAGCCCCGGGACTTTCAATGAGCAGTTCTTC
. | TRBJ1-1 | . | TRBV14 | CASSPWTNTEAFF | TGTGCCAGCAGCCCTTGGACGAACACTGAAGCTTTCTTT
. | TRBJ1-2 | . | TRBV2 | CASRNRAPRYGYTF | TGTGCCAGCAGGAACAGGGCTCCTAGATATGGCTACACCTTC
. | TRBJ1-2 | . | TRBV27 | CASSWAGEGYGYTF | TGTGCCAGCAGTTGGGCAGGGGAAGGCTATGGCTACACCTTC
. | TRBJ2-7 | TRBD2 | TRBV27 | CASTPLAGDVYEQYF | TGTGCCAGCACCCCACTAGCGGGAGACGTTTACGAGCAGTACTTC
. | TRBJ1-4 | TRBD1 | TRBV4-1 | CASSQAPGQGSNEKLFF | TGCGCCAGCAGCCAAGCCCCGGGACAGGGATCTAATGAAAAACTGTTTTTT
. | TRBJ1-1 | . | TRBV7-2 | CASSLLTLGTEAFF | TGTGCCAGCAGCTTACTCACGCTGGGCACTGAAGCTTTCTTT
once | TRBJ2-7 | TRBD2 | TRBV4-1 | CASSQGLAGASEQYF | TGCGCCAGCAGCCAGGGACTAGCGGGAGCGTCCGAGCAGTACTTC
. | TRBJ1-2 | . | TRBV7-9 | CASSLEVGNYGYTF | TGTGCCAGCAGCTTGGAGGTGGGCAACTATGGCTACACCTTC
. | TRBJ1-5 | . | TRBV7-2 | CASSPGQERNQPQHF | TGTGCCAGCAGCCCCGGTCAGGAACGCAATCAGCCCCAGCATTTT
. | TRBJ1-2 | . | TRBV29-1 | CSVQNTQGVYGYTF | TGCAGCGTGCAAAATACTCAGGGTGTCTATGGCTACACCTTC
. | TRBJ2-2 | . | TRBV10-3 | CAISALGGHTGELFF | TGTGCCATCAGTGCCTTAGGGGGGCACACCGGGGAGCTGTTTTTT
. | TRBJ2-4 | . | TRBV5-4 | CASSPGHPENIQYF | TGTGCCAGCAGCCCGGGACACCCTGAAAACATTCAGTACTTC
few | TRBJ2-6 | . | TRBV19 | CASSRQANVLTF | TGTGCCAGTAGTAGGCAGGCCAACGTCCTGACTTTC
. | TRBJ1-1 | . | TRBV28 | CASSLGFPPEAFF | TGTGCCAGCAGTTTGGGATTCCCACCCGAAGCTTTCTTT
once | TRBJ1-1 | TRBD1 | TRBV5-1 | CASSLGTGGPEAFF | TGCGCCAGCAGCTTAGGGACAGGGGGCCCTGAAGCTTTCTTT
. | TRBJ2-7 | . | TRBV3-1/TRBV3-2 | CASSHITGEQYF | TGTGCCAGCAGCCACATTACGGGGGAGCAGTACTTC
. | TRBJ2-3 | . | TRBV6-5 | CASSYSIPSTDTQYF | TGTGCCAGCAGTTACTCGATACCTAGCACAGATACGCAGTATTTT
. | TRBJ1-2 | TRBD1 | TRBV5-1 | CASSLEGRGLGYGYTF | TGCGCCAGCAGCTTGGAAGGCAGGGGGTTGGGGTATGGCTACACCTTC
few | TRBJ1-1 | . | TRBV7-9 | CASSPVSSLNTEAFF | TGTGCCAGCAGCCCCGTATCCAGCTTGAACACTGAAGCTTTCTTT
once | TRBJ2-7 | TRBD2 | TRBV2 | CASSEDRLAGVEQYF | TGTGCCAGCAGTGAGGACCGACTAGCGGGAGTTGAGCAGTACTTC
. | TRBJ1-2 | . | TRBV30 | CALPRDTSYGYTF | TGTGCCTTGCCCCGGGACACTTCCTATGGCTACACCTTC
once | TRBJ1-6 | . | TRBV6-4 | CASRQDYNSPLHF | TGTGCCAGCAGGCAGGATTATAATTCACCCCTCCACTTT
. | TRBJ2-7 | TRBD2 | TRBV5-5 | CASNPSGGSSYEQYF | TGTGCCAGCAACCCTAGCGGGGGTAGCTCCTACGAGCAGTACTTC
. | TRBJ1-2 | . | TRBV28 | CASSSRDKPAKAPSRGIYGYTF | TGTGCCAGCAGTTCCAGGGACAAGCCTGCCAAAGCGCCGAGTAGGGGTATTTATGGCTACACCTTC
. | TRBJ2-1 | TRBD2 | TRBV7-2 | CASSLARTSGGATYNEQFF | TGTGCCAGCAGCTTAGCCCGGACTAGCGGGGGGGCCACCTACAATGAGCAGTTCTTC
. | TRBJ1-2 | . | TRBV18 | CASSEQGRGYTF | TGTGCCAGCTCAGAACAGGGCCGGGGCTACACCTTC
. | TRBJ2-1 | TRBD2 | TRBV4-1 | CASSQGRGGSYNEQFF | TGCGCCAGCAGCCAAGGGCGGGGAGGGTCCTACAATGAGCAGTTCTTC